This is a list of T cell receptor beta chains from one sample in a study of blood T cell repertoires in COVID-19. The assay was immunoSEQ multiplex PCR, and TCRdb's table has in-frame clones only and misses some. This sample yields 71,000 or so clones, of which about 79% are seen a single time; under 30% belongs to the top ten. Sequenced: peripheral blood. Receptor source: a man between 65 and 85 years old with acute or convalescent COVID-19. Each CDR3 is given with its conserved first and last residue. A D gene is named only where the DNA matches it firmly. Clone size, where shown, is once, few, many, or a class for clones that have expanded.

V gene	J gene	D gene	clone size	CDR3 DNA	CDR3 protein
TRBV5-1	TRBJ1-2	NA	NA	TGCGCCAGCAGCCAAACGGAGATCTCCTATGGCTACACCTTC	CASSQTEISYGYTF
TRBV28	TRBJ1-1	TRBD1	NA	TGTGCCAGCAGAAACGAATGGGACAGTGAAGCTTTCTTT	CASRNEWDSEAFF
TRBV2	TRBJ2-2	TRBD2	NA	TGTGCCAGCAGCGCGACATTGACTAGCGGGAGTCGGGAGCTGTTTTTT	CASSATLTSGSRELFF
TRBV3-1/TRBV3-2	TRBJ2-1	TRBD1	once	TGTGCCAGCAGCCAGGAACAGGGGGGCATGTTCTTC	CASSQEQGGMFF
TRBV7-8	TRBJ1-6	TRBD1	once	TGTGCCAGCAGCTGGGACAGGGTCAATTCACCCCTCCACTTT	CASSWDRVNSPLHF
TRBV5-1	TRBJ2-2	NA	NA	TGCGCCAGCAGCCTGGGCGCCGGGGAGCTGTTTTTT	CASSLGAGELFF
TRBV28	TRBJ1-1	NA	NA	TGTGCCAGCAGCCGTACAGGGAACACTGAAGCTTTCTTT	CASSRTGNTEAFF
TRBV7-3	TRBJ2-6	TRBD1	once	TGTGCCAGCAGCTTGACAGGGGAAACCAACGTCCTGACTTTC	CASSLTGETNVLTF
TRBV6-6	TRBJ1-5	NA	NA	TGTGCCAGCAGTTACTTACAGGGTGGGAATCAGCCCCAGCATTTT	CASSYLQGGNQPQHF
TRBV6-5	TRBJ2-5	NA	NA	TGTGCCAGCAGTTATAGCAAGGGGTACCAAGAGACCCAGTACTTC	CASSYSKGYQETQYF
TRBV2	TRBJ2-5	NA	NA	TGTGCCAGCCATCTAGGAGAGACCCAGTACTTC	CASHLGETQYF
TRBV27	TRBJ1-1	NA	once	TGTGCCAGCAGTTCCCTCCTTGGAGGGAACACTGAAGCTTTCTTT	CASSSLLGGNTEAFF
TRBV13	TRBJ1-2	TRBD1	once	TGTGCCAGCAGCGGAACAGGGGCCAACTATGGCTACACCTTC	CASSGTGANYGYTF
TRBV19	TRBJ2-1	TRBD2	NA	TGTGCCAGTAGCGAGCTAGCGGGAGGGTACAATGAGCAGTTCTTC	CASSELAGGYNEQFF
TRBV7-6	TRBJ2-1	TRBD1	NA	TGTGCCAGCAGCTTAGAAGGGGGCGGTGGACAGTTCTTC	CASSLEGGGGQFF
TRBV5-4	TRBJ2-3	NA	NA	TGTGCCAGCAGCTTGACGAGCGTTGGCACAGATACGCAGTATTTT	CASSLTSVGTDTQYF
TRBV9	TRBJ2-4	TRBD1	NA	TGTGCCAGCAGCGTAGGACAGGGCGAAAGCATTCAGTACTTC	CASSVGQGESIQYF
TRBV5-4	TRBJ2-1	TRBD1	NA	TGTGCCAGCAGCTTATCACAGGGGGGCATATACAATGAGCAGTTCTTC	CASSLSQGGIYNEQFF
TRBV5-4	TRBJ2-3	TRBD1	few	TGTGCCAGCAGCCTCTCCCTGGGACAGGGGATGAATACGCAGTATTTT	CASSLSLGQGMNTQYF
TRBV5-4	TRBJ2-1	TRBD2	NA	TGTGCCAGCAGCGCCGGATGGACTAGCGGTAACAATGAGCAGTTCTTC	CASSAGWTSGNNEQFF
TRBV7-9	TRBJ1-6	TRBD1	NA	TGTGCCAGCAGCTCCTCGACAGGGAAGAGTTCACCCCTCCACTTT	CASSSSTGKSSPLHF
TRBV3-1/TRBV3-2	TRBJ2-2	NA	once	TGTGCCAGCAGCCAAGTTTCAGGGGTGGGCACCGGGGAGCTGTTTTTT	CASSQVSGVGTGELFF
TRBV28	TRBJ2-1	TRBD2	NA	TGTGCCAGCAGTTTATCCGACCCTTGGGGGCGCGGGGCTAGCGGGAGGAGCTCCTACAATGAGCAGTTCTTC	CASSLSDPWGRGASGRSSYNEQFF
TRBV5-1	TRBJ2-6	NA	NA	TGCGCCAGCAGCCTTCAGGGGTCGGCCTCTGGGGCCAACGTCCTGACTTTC	CASSLQGSASGANVLTF
TRBV3-1/TRBV3-2	TRBJ1-1	NA	once	TGTGCCAGCAGCCAAGATCAGGGGACTGAAGCTTTCTTT	CASSQDQGTEAFF
TRBV5-6	TRBJ2-1	NA	NA	TGTGCCAGCAGCTTGAATGGCCGCTACAATGAGCAGTTCTTC	CASSLNGRYNEQFF
TRBV4-2	TRBJ1-5	NA	NA	TGTGCCAGCAGCCAAGTCGGGGGGAATCAGCCCCAGCATTTT	CASSQVGGNQPQHF
TRBV4-1	TRBJ2-3	NA	NA	TGCGCCAGCAGCCAGTCAAATCTCGGTACGCAGTATTTT	CASSQSNLGTQYF
TRBV5-1	TRBJ2-3	TRBD1	NA	TGCGCCAGCAGCTCGACGACAGGGAAGACAGATACGCAGTATTTT	CASSSTTGKTDTQYF
TRBV6-4	TRBJ1-6	NA	NA	TGTGCCAGCAGTGAACAACCCATCAGTAATTCACCCCTCCACTTT	CASSEQPISNSPLHF
TRBV6-2/TRBV6-3	TRBJ1-6	NA	few	TGTGCCAGCAGTTACGAGGGCAGGAGTGGTTCACCCCTCCACTTT	CASSYEGRSGSPLHF
TRBV11-3	TRBJ2-1	TRBD1	NA	TGTGCCAGCAGCGCACAGGGGGCCGGCTACAATGAGCAGTTCTTC	CASSAQGAGYNEQFF
TRBV7-6	TRBJ1-4	NA	NA	TGTGCCAGCAGCCGTGGGGCAGACGAAAAACTGTTTTTT	CASSRGADEKLFF